This TCR beta chain was sequenced during a study of T cells in Graves' hyperthyroidism and ophthalmopathy. Overall study findings and caveats: The model anticipated ophthalmopathy a median about 7 months pre-onset. A model of 13 V-J features distinguished ophthalmopathy from stable hyperthyroidism.

If no ophthalmopathy progression occurred within 18 months, Graves' hyperthyroidism was stable. J lost 5 bases, V lost 4 bases, and 11 bases had no gene match. This CDR3 has 17 residues. Germline V gives CDR1 SGDLS, CDR2 YYNGEE. What was amplified from RNA transcripts were TCR beta CDR3 regions. The primer set for the first-round RT-PCR of the TCR CDR3 was HTBI. TCRdb analysed the multiplex PCR reads with MiXCR anew, one entry per CDR3 protein. The table includes 300,000 to 350,000 distinct CDR3 sequences, 20% to 25% detected once. Comments on this clonotype: The antigen remains undetermined.

Sequencing used blood. The TCR sequence derives from a woman between 45 and 60 years old with Graves' hyperthyroidism. V gene TRBV9 combines with J gene TRBJ2-3; 12 positions agree with TRBD2. The CDR3 loop reads CASSPLLRLAGVDTQYF. CDR3 in DNA: TGTGCCAGCAGCCCCCTACTTAGACTAGCGGGAGTAGATACGCAGTATTTT.